This TCR beta chain appears in the sequencing data of a study of graft-versus-host responses after intestinal transplantation. Study at large: Anti-thymocyte globulin induction, then tacrolimus and steroids for approximately 3 years, went to all recipients.

The repertoire was sequenced with immunoSEQ multiplex PCR; TCRdb's copy has only in-frame clones and lacks some. The sample shows around 130,000 clones, around nine tenths of them seen only once. V was cut by 5 bases and J by 4 bases, with 15 bases left in between. Per germline, CDR1 LNHDA and CDR2 SQIVND (reference sequence). The CDR3 consists of 14 residues. Study observations and caveats: Early HvG declines after transplant were associated with peak circulating GvH clone levels. Those patients showing graft-donor T cell macrochimerism displayed high graft-versus-host to host-versus-graft clonal ratios in allografts.

About this clone: Its antigen is unknown.

This clonotype was sampled from a human donor who received an intestinal transplant. The source was unstimulated CD4+ T cells sorted from spleen or lymph node cells, collected before intestinal transplant. The rearrangement uses TRBV19 and TRBJ2-7; the D is unclear. Here the CDR3 DNA reads TGTGCCAGTAGTTACCTTCGCGAGCCTTACGAGCAGTACTTC. It codes for CASSYLREPYEQYF.